This record looks at one TCR beta chain sequence and its context. CDR3 size: 15 residues. Germline CDR1 and CDR2: LGHDT and YNNKEL (reference sequence). This sample is drawn from a study of blood T cells in healthy people across ages. Using a J-beta primer mix together with a sample-barcoded 5' primer, a second PCR was run for about 6 to 12 cycles. With 12 random nucleotides, a template-switch adaptor tagged each individual cDNA molecule. TCRdb processed the 5' RACE reads anew with MiXCR; each CDR3 protein has one entry. The sample holds over 700,000 distinct CDR3 sequences, 25% seen once. Each sample used at least 6 million PBMCs. These data were also reused for a study on T cells of mothers and their children. That paper notes: Related pairs of mothers and children showed slightly higher, non-significant overlap versus unrelated pairs. The authors detected no persistent microchimeric T cell clones.

This clonotype was obtained from a boy younger than 18 in good health. The sequenced material came from blood. The chain carries TRBV3-1 and TRBJ2-5; 8 bases map to TRBD2. The end of the DNA aligns better with TRBJ2-7, so the J call may be wrong. In DNA, the CDR3 is TGTGCCAGCAGCCAAGCGTCGGGAGGGAGCTACGAGCAGTACTTC. It specifies CASSQASGGSYEQYF.